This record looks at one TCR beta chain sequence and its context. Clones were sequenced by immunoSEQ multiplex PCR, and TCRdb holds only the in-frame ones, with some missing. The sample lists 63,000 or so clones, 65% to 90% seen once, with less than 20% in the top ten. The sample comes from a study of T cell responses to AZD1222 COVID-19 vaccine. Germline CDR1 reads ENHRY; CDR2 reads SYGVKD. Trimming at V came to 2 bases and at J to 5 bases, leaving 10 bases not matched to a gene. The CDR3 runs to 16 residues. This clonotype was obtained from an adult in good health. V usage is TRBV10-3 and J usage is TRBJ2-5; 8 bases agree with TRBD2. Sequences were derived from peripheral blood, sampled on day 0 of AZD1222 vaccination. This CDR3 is CAISERASGSGETQYF. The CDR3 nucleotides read TGTGCCATCAGTGAGCGGGCTAGCGGGTCGGGGGAGACCCAGTACTTC.